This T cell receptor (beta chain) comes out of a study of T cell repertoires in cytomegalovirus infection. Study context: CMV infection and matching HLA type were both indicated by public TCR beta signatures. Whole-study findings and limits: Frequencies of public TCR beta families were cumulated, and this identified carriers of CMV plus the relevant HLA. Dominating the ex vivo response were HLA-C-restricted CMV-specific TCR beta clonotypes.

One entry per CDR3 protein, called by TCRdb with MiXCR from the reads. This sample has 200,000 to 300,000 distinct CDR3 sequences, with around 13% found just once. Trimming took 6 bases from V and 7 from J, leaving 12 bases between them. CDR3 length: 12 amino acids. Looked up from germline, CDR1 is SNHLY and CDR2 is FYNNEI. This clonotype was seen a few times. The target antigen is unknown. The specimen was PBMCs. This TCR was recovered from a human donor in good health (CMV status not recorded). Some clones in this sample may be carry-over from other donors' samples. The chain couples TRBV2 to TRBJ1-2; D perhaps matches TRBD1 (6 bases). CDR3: CASRPDSPGYTF. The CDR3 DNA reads TGTGCCAGCAGACCGGACAGCCCTGGCTACACCTTC.